Each of the 8 T cell receptor beta chains below was sequenced from the same sample in a study of T cell changes during pregnancy in multiple sclerosis. Here immunoSEQ multiplex PCR was the method, and the copy in TCRdb shows in-frame clones only, minus some. The data hold 30,000 or so clones, with roughly 84% observed a single time. Sequencing was performed on CD8+ T cells from peripheral blood mononuclear cells, taken after pregnancy. The origin of the receptors is a female donor with multiple sclerosis, enrolled in a pregnancy study.

The genes are TRBV9 and TRBJ2-7; 8 nucleotides agree with TRBD1. This CDR3 is 15 amino acids long. J lost 6 bases, V lost 0 bases, and 8 bases had no gene match. Germline V CDR1 and CDR2: SGDLS, YYNGEE. The DNA for the CDR3 is TGTGCCAGCAGCGTAGAAGGACAGGGAATAACCGAGCAGTACTTC. Its protein product is CASSVEGQGITEQYF. The full variable domain, with the rest looked up from reference TRBV9 and TRBJ2-7, is DSGVTQTPKHLITATGQRVTLRCSPRSGDLSVYWYQQSLDQGLQFLIQYYNGEERAKGNILERFSAQQFPDLHSELNLSSLELGDSALYFCASSVEGQGITEQYFGPGTRLTVT.

The CDR3: CASSEGLAGAGELFF. The CDR3 DNA is TGTGCCAGCAGTGAGGGACTAGCGGGGGCCGGGGAGCTGTTTTTT. The V call is TRBV6-1, the J call TRBJ2-2; 14 bases align to TRBD2. After removal of 3 bases from V and 6 bases from J, the junction contained 0 bases not matched to a gene. CDR1 is MNHNS and CDR2 is SASEGT in the germline V gene. The CDR3 extends over 15 amino acids.

The V call is TRBV5-6, the J call TRBJ2-7; a weak D match, TRBD1 (5 bases). The CDR3 sequence is 13 residues long. The V and J ends lost 4 bases and 0 bases respectively, with 8 bases between them. The germline V gene has CDR1 SGHDT and CDR2 YYEEEE. CDR3 amino acids: CASSAGFSYEQYF. The CDR3 DNA reads TGTGCCAGCAGCGCAGGGTTCTCCTACGAGCAGTACTTC.

The gene calls are TRBV28 and TRBJ1-2, with D perhaps TRBD1 (5 bases). Trimming took off 5 bases at V and 3 bases at J, with 19 bases between the two ends. The germline gives CDR1 MDHEN, CDR2 SYDVKM. This CDR3 spans 16 amino acids. For the CDR3, the DNA is TGTGCCAGCAGTCCGAATAGGGGCCGGAACTACTATGGCTACACCTTC. Translation gives CASSPNRGRNYYGYTF.

This clone was picked up a small number of times. The CDR3 DNA follows: TGTGCCACCAGACAGACCCCGAACACTGAAGCTTTCTTT. The encoded protein is CATRQTPNTEAFF. The J gene is TRBJ1-1, the V gene TRBV10-3; tentative D call: TRBD1 (5 bases). CDR3 size: 13 residues. V was trimmed by 10 bases and J by 1 base, leaving 13 bases between them. Germline CDR1 and CDR2: ENHRY and SYGVKD.

This chain connects TRBV7-9 to TRBJ2-7; the D gene is possibly TRBD1 (5 bases). Germline assignment: CDR1 SEHNR and CDR2 FQNEAQ (reference sequence). V was cut by 0 bases and J by 7 bases, with 16 bases left in between. The CDR3 extends over 15 amino acids. The CDR3 here is CASSLATGALREQYF. The CDR3 DNA follows: TGTGCCAGCAGCTTAGCGACTGGGGCCCTACGAGAGCAGTACTTC.

This clone was counted between two and nine times. The chain recombines TRBV6-4 with TRBJ2-3; 10 nucleotides align to TRBD1. V gave up 0 bases and J gave up 4 bases; unmatched junction bases: 1. Germline assignment: CDR1 MRHNA and CDR2 SNTAGT. This CDR3 contains 15 residues. The CDR3 nucleotides read TGTGCCAGCAGTGACTCGACAGGGGGCCCAGATACGCAGTATTTT. It specifies CASSDSTGGPDTQYF.

The CDR3: CASKHQAGGADEQFF. The CDR3 DNA is TGTGCCAGCAAACACCAGGCGGGGGGGGCCGATGAGCAGTTCTTC. The chain employs TRBV6-4 and TRBJ2-1; 9 bases line up with TRBD2. CDR1 MRHNA and CDR2 SNTAGT come from the germline V gene. After removal of 7 bases from V and 8 bases from J, the junction contained 12 bases not matched to a gene. The CDR3 loop spans 15 amino acids.